Shown below are 32 T cell receptor beta chains from a single sample sequenced in a study of regulatory T cells in long-lasting Graves disease. To make TCR beta libraries, researchers used iRepertoire HTBI primers and Arm-PCR of CDR3 regions. From the multiplex PCR reads, TCRdb called clonotypes with MiXCR, one entry per CDR3 protein. The sample has 400,000 to 450,000 distinct CDR3 sequences, under 15% seen once. Specified time point: newly diagnosed GD, antithyroid drugs for less than 3 months. The TCR library was prepared using RNA isolated from PBMCs. This same sample was also taken into another study, of T cells in Graves' hyperthyroidism and ophthalmopathy.

The source material was peripheral blood mononuclear cells (PBMCs), sampled at new diagnosis, from a patient treated with antithyroid drugs. Receptors originate from a woman in her thirties with Graves disease.

The J gene is TRBJ2-7, the V gene TRBV2; tentative D call: TRBD1 (5 bases). This CDR3 region has 12 residues. With 7 bases removed from V and 3 bases from J, the gap between germline ends came to 10 bases. Germline V gene sequence: CDR1 SNHLY, CDR2 FYNNEI. The CDR3 loop reads CASMGLNYEQYF. In DNA form, the CDR3 reads TGTGCCAGCATGGGGCTCAACTACGAGCAGTACTTC.

This clonotype showed up just a few times. CDR3 sequence: CAISYRLATDTQYF. DNA for the CDR3: TGTGCCATCAGTTATCGACTAGCTACAGATACGCAGTATTTT. The chain couples TRBV10-3 to TRBJ2-3, with 7 bases lining up with TRBD2. CDR3 size: 14 residues. The germline CDR1 and CDR2 sequences are ENHRY and SYGVKD. Trimming at V came to 5 bases and at J to 3 bases, leaving 5 bases not matched to a gene.

The sample holds a few counts of this clonotype. The genes are TRBV24-1 and TRBJ2-3; 9 bases match TRBD2. The germline V gene encodes CDR1 KGHDR and CDR2 SFDVKD. This CDR3 is 14 amino acids long. Trimming removed 4 bases from V and 5 bases from J; junction bases left unmatched: 3. CDR3 amino acids: CATSEREGIDTQYF. The CDR3 DNA reads TGTGCCACCAGTGAGCGGGAGGGGATAGATACGCAGTATTTT.

This clonotype was counted many times. The genes are TRBV7-2 and TRBJ2-2, with 14 nucleotides matching TRBD2. Germline-derived CDR1 and CDR2 are SGHTA and FQGNSA. V gave up 1 base and J gave up 6 bases; unmatched junction bases: 7. CDR3 length: 18 amino acids. Written as DNA, the CDR3 is TGTGCCAGCAGCTTAGAAGGGGGACTAGCGGGAGAGGCCGGGGAGCTGTTTTTT. Its protein is CASSLEGGLAGEAGELFF. The variable domain in full, completed from reference TRBV7-2 and TRBJ2-2, reads GAGVSQSPSNKVTEKGKDVELRCDPISGHTALYWYRQSLGQGLEFLIYFQGNSAPDKSGLPSDRFSAERTGGSVSTLTIQRTQQEDSAVYLCASSLEGGLAGEAGELFFGEGSRLTVL.

This clonotype was recorded a few times. The chain combines TRBV11-2 with TRBJ2-7, with 10 positions matching TRBD1. The CDR3 extends over 16 amino acids. Trimming took 4 bases from V and 7 from J; bases not matched to a gene: 13. Germline assignment: CDR1 SGHAT and CDR2 FQNNGV. CDR3 bases: TGTGCCAGCAGCTGGGGACCGGGACAGGGGACGGAAGAGCAGTACTTC. Protein sequence: CASSWGPGQGTEEQYF. The variable domain in full, with the rest retrieved from reference TRBV11-2 and TRBJ2-7, is EAGVAQSPRYKIIEKRQSVAFWCNPISGHATLYWYQQILGQGPKLLIQFQNNGVVDDSQLPKDRFSAERLKGVDSTLKIQPAKLEDSAVYLCASSWGPGQGTEEQYFGPGTRLTVT.

Many counts were recorded for this clonotype. This chain links TRBV6-2 or TRBV6-3 with TRBJ1-2; 11 bases are shared with TRBD1. Per germline, CDR1 MNHEY and CDR2 SVGEGT. The ends lost 5 bases at V and 4 bases at J; junction bases unmatched: 6. CDR3 length: 15 amino acids. DNA for the CDR3: TGTGCCAGCAGTCCTCGGACAGGGGGCGCCTATGGCTACACCTTC. It codes for CASSPRTGGAYGYTF.

Turning to this clonotype: A much bigger clone sits one base away, suggesting this may be a read error. V is TRBV10-3 and J is TRBJ2-7; D assignment may be TRBD1 or TRBD2 (5 bases each). This CDR3 has 14 residues. The germline V gene encodes CDR1 ENHRY and CDR2 SYGVKD. Here the CDR3 DNA reads TGTGCCATCAGTTCCGGGACCCCGGCCAACGAGCAGCACTTC. It translates to CAISSGTPANEQHF.

The sample holds a few counts of this clonotype. The chain is built from TRBV7-9 and TRBJ2-5; D gene unclear. Trimming left V 8 bases short and J 6 bases short, with 10 bases between. CDR3 length: 11 residues. Germline V gene lookup returns CDR1 SEHNR and CDR2 FQNEAQ (reference sequence). CDR3 sequence (DNA): TGTGCCAGCGATCATTTGCAGACCCAGTACTTC. Its protein is CASDHLQTQYF.

There are many counts of this clonotype. This chain links TRBV20-1 with TRBJ2-1; D is possibly TRBD1 (6 bases). Trimming shortened V by 5 bases and J by 0 bases, and 14 bases separated the two germline ends. The CDR3 sequence is 15 residues long. Per germline, CDR1 DFQATT and CDR2 SNEGSKA (reference sequence). DNA for the CDR3: TGCAGTGCTGCTCGAGGGGACAACTCCTACAATGAGCAGTTCTTC. It codes for CSAARGDNSYNEQFF.

The chain recombines TRBV18 with TRBJ2-7; TRBD1 aligns across 9 bases. The junction had 3 bases not matched to a gene; V was cut back by 3 bases and J by 3 bases. The germline V gene has CDR1 KGHSH and CDR2 LQKENI. The length of the CDR3 is 14 residues. This chain's CDR3 is CASSPGQGYYEQYF. DNA for the CDR3: TGTGCCAGCTCACCGGGACAGGGCTACTACGAGCAGTACTTC. Drawing the rest from reference TRBV18 and TRBJ2-7, the complete variable domain is NAGVMQNPRHLVRRRGQEARLRCSPMKGHSHVYWYRQLPEEGLKFMVYLQKENIIDESGMPKERFSAEFPKEGPSILRIQQVVRGDSAAYFCASSPGQGYYEQYFGPGTRLTVT.

This clonotype has a count of ten or more. The rearrangement links TRBV5-1 to TRBJ2-2, with 7 bases that match TRBD1. The CDR3 spans 16 residues. Germline values: CDR1 SGHRS, CDR2 YFSETQ. J gave up 0 bases and V 2 bases, and 4 bases lay outside the gene matches. The CDR3 nucleotides read TGCGCCAGCAGCTTTATCGGGACAGCGAACACCGGGGAGCTGTTTTTT. As protein: CASSFIGTANTGELFF.

The chain employs TRBV14 and TRBJ2-5, with D tentatively TRBD2 (6 bases). This CDR3 spans 16 amino acids. V dropped 0 bases and J dropped 4 bases, with 15 bases sitting between them. CDR1 and CDR2 from the germline V gene are SGHDN and FVKESK. The CDR3 spells CASSQDGLNDGETQYF. The CDR3 nucleotides are TGTGCCAGCAGCCAAGACGGACTAAACGACGGAGAGACCCAGTACTTC.

This clonotype was seen many times. The chain links TRBV2 to TRBJ1-4; no clear D. This CDR3 region has 14 residues. In germline, CDR1 is SNHLY, CDR2 FYNNEI. Trimming shortened V by 6 bases and J by 5 bases, and 13 bases separated the two germline ends. The CDR3 sequence is CASRVQDLNEKLFF. CDR3 DNA sequence: TGTGCCAGCAGGGTCCAGGACCTAAATGAAAAACTGTTTTTT. The full variable domain, its missing parts supplied by reference TRBV2 and TRBJ1-4, is EPEVTQTPSHQVTQMGQEVILRCVPISNHLYFYWYRQILGQKVEFLVSFYNNEISEKSEIFDDQFSVERPDGSNFTLKIRSTKLEDSAMYFCASRVQDLNEKLFFGSGTQLSVL.

This clonotype was counted only a few times. The rearrangement joins TRBV10-3 to TRBJ2-1; TRBD2 matches 10 bases. CDR3 length: 17 residues. The germline V gene encodes CDR1 ENHRY and CDR2 SYGVKD. With 5 bases clipped from V and 2 bases from J, the junction kept 9 bases outside the gene matches. The CDR3 nucleotides are TGTGCCATCAGTCCCAGCGGGAGGGAGGGGACCTACAATGAGCAGTTCTTC. Encoded protein: CAISPSGREGTYNEQFF.

This clonotype turned up a few times. A much larger clone lies a single base off, so this may be a read error. The rearrangement links TRBV20-1 to TRBJ2-3; D call uncertain. Germline V gives CDR1 DFQATT, CDR2 SNEGSKA (reference sequence). V lost 5 bases to trimming and J lost 6 bases, with 9 bases between them. There are 11 residues in the CDR3. The CDR3 protein is CSAGLIDTQYF. The CDR3 nucleotides read TGCAGTGCTGGTTTGATTGATACGCAGTATTTT.

The table lists this clonotype with many counts. This chain joins TRBV27 and TRBJ2-7, with 9 bases fitting TRBD2. V shed 10 bases, J shed 6 bases, and the junction held 16 bases outside the gene matches. CDR1 is MNHEY, CDR2 SMNVEV, per germline (reference sequence). The CDR3 length is 15 residues. CDR3 coding DNA: TGTGCCACAATGGGGGCTTTAGCGGGAGAGGGCGAGCAGTACTTC. Amino acids: CATMGALAGEGEQYF.

This clonotype has more than one count but fewer than ten. The chain employs TRBV2 and TRBJ2-1; 7 nucleotides align to TRBD2. The V segment lost 6 bases and the J segment 1 base; nucleotides outside the gene matches: 6. CDR1 is SNHLY and CDR2 is FYNNEI in the germline V gene. The CDR3 spans 15 residues. The chain's CDR3 is CASSDGGDSYNEQFF. The CDR3 bases are TGTGCCAGCAGCGATGGGGGGGATTCCTACAATGAGCAGTTCTTC.

This clonotype was counted at least ten times. The J gene is TRBJ2-7, the V gene TRBV27; perhaps TRBD1 as D (6 bases). CDR3 length: 16 amino acids. Trimming pared 2 bases from V and 3 bases from J, leaving 17 bases between. Germline CDR1 reads MNHEY; CDR2 reads SMNVEV (reference sequence). The CDR3 DNA follows: TGTGCCAGCAGTTTAACCCCAGGGGTTGGCCTCTACGAGCAGTACTTC. Translating gives CASSLTPGVGLYEQYF.

The V gene is TRBV7-3, the J gene TRBJ2-1; 13 bases line up with TRBD2. Looked up from germline, CDR1 is SGHTA and CDR2 is FQGTGA. The CDR3 runs 17 residues. V shed 6 bases, J shed 6 bases, and the junction held 11 bases outside the gene matches. CDR3 in amino acids: CASRPGSGLAGSNEQFF. The CDR3 nucleotides read TGTGCCAGCAGGCCTGGCTCGGGACTAGCGGGAAGCAATGAGCAGTTCTTC. Variable domain in full (rest from reference TRBV7-3 and TRBJ2-1): GAGVSQTPSNKVTEKGKYVELRCDPISGHTALYWYRQSLGQGPEFLIYFQGTGAADDSGLPNDRFFAVRPEGSVSTLKIQRTERGDSAVYLCASRPGSGLAGSNEQFFGPGTRLTVL.

This clonotype was recorded a few times. The conserved phenylalanine or tryptophan is not found at the CDR3 terminus, so this likely reflects a read error. The DNA is left out, because the CDR3 cannot be placed on it with certainty; the CDR3 is given as TCRdb lists it. This chain uses TRBV5-4 with TRBJ2-7; TRBD1 was called by the table and not checked on the DNA. Per germline, CDR1 SGHNT and CDR2 YYREEE (reference sequence). Both ends counted, the CDR3 spans 13 residues. CDR3 sequence reads: CASSSSDRGISYL.

The CDR3 coding sequence is TGTGCCAGCAGTTTATTACAGGGGAATCAGCCCCAGCATTTT. It translates to CASSLLQGNQPQHF. The V call is TRBV28, the J call TRBJ1-5; 7 nucleotides align to TRBD1. Germline V lookup: CDR1 MDHEN, CDR2 SYDVKM. The CDR3 runs to 14 residues. V shed 1 base, J shed 4 bases, and the junction held 1 base outside the gene matches.

This clonotype was detected ten times or more. The CDR3 loop is CASSLQLREKLFF. The CDR3, as DNA: TGTGCCAGCAGTTTGCAGTTACGTGAAAAACTGTTTTTT. The rearrangement uses TRBV28 and TRBJ1-4, with no clear D. Trimming pared 3 bases from V and 7 bases from J, leaving 9 bases between. Germline values: CDR1 MDHEN, CDR2 SYDVKM. CDR3 length: 13 amino acids.

This clonotype was observed many times. For the CDR3, the DNA is TGTGCCAGCAAGAAAGACCAGAACACTGAAGCTTTCTTT. Translated: CASKKDQNTEAFF. The chain combines TRBV12-3 or TRBV12-4 with TRBJ1-1; no definite D call. This CDR3 is built from 13 residues. The V end was cut by 7 bases, the J end by 1 base, with 10 bases between.

This clonotype was counted many times. V gene TRBV5-1 combines with J gene TRBJ1-1, with D perhaps matching TRBD1 (5 bases). V lost 4 bases to trimming and J lost 3 bases, with 22 bases between them. Germline assignment: CDR1 SGHRS and CDR2 YFSETQ. CDR3 length: 17 amino acids. DNA for the CDR3: TGCGCCAGCAGCCCTGGGGCAGGGTTGTTTGCGTACACTGAAGCTTTCTTT. It specifies CASSPGAGLFAYTEAFF.

The rearrangement joins TRBV10-1 to TRBJ1-3, with D tentatively TRBD1 (5 bases). Germline loops: CDR1 WNHNN, CDR2 SYGVQD (reference sequence). Trimming shortened V by 2 bases and J by 4 bases, and 12 bases separated the two germline ends. The CDR3 consists of 15 residues. CDR3 DNA: TGCGCCAGCAGTGAGGGGGGTTCGCGGGGAAACACCATATATTTT. Translation gives CASSEGGSRGNTIYF.

This clonotype has ten or more counts. The chain employs TRBV2 and TRBJ2-1; 9 bases match TRBD1. After removal of 3 bases from V and 6 bases from J, the junction contained 3 bases not matched to a gene. Germline values: CDR1 SNHLY, CDR2 FYNNEI. This CDR3 is built from 14 residues. CDR3 protein: CASSDNRGRNEQFF. For the CDR3, the DNA is TGTGCCAGCAGTGACAACAGGGGGCGCAATGAGCAGTTCTTC.

This clonotype was detected ten times or more. The chain employs TRBV24-1 and TRBJ1-5; D gene unclear. Trimming left V 3 bases short and J 9 bases short, with 20 bases between. The CDR3 covers 16 residues. The germline CDR1 and CDR2 sequences are KGHDR and SFDVKD. Here the CDR3 DNA reads TGTGCCACCAGTGATCCCCAGGACGGACCTTTGTGGCCCCAGCATTTT. Protein product: CATSDPQDGPLWPQHF.

With regard to this clonotype: A far larger clone is one nucleotide away, so this likely arose from a read error. This chain links TRBV7-9 with TRBJ1-1; the D is unclear. The CDR3 is made up of 12 amino acids. From germline, CDR1 is SEHNR and CDR2 FQNEAQ (reference sequence). The CDR3: CANSLASTEAFF. For the CDR3, the DNA is TGTGCCAACAGCTTAGCGAGCACTGAAGCTTTCTTT.

The table lists this clonotype with a few counts. The rearrangement links TRBV12-3 or TRBV12-4 to TRBJ1-1, with D perhaps matching TRBD1 (6 bases). This CDR3 is built from 14 residues. The V and J ends lost 7 bases and 0 bases respectively, with 12 bases between them. CDR3 in amino acids: CASTLSGVNTEAFF. The CDR3 DNA follows: TGTGCCAGCACCCTTTCAGGGGTGAACACTGAAGCTTTCTTT.

The J gene is TRBJ1-6, the V gene TRBV10-1; D may be TRBD1 (6 bases). Trimming pared 10 bases from V and 0 bases from J, leaving 16 bases between. The CDR3 extends over 16 amino acids. The germline V gene has CDR1 WNHNN and CDR2 SYGVQD (reference sequence). CDR3 nucleotide sequence: TGCGCCACCAGGGGATCGACGAGCTCCTATAATTCACCCCTCCACTTT. It codes for CATRGSTSSYNSPLHF.

This clonotype was recorded many times. The chain recombines TRBV12-3 or TRBV12-4 with TRBJ1-1; 9 bases fit TRBD1. The V and J ends lost 6 bases and 4 bases, in that order; junction bases with no gene match: 6. This CDR3 has 14 residues. The CDR3 region is CASRTDRGGTEAFF. The DNA for the CDR3 is TGTGCCAGCAGGACGGACAGGGGAGGCACTGAAGCTTTCTTT.

The chain couples TRBV25-1 to TRBJ1-2; D gene ambiguous. CDR1 MGHDK and CDR2 SYGVNS come from the germline V gene. The CDR3 is 14 residues long. V lost 4 bases to trimming and J lost 8 bases, with 17 bases between them. The CDR3 region is CASSAAIRTRGYTF. The CDR3 DNA sequence: TGTGCCAGCAGTGCCGCTATACGAACGCGAGGCTACACCTTC.